This T cell receptor beta chain appears in the sequencing data of a study of cytomegalovirus exposure and HLA in healthy donors. V was cut by 3 bases and J by 9 bases, with 6 bases left in between. Germline-derived CDR1 and CDR2 are MDHEN and SYDVKM. This CDR3 has 12 amino acids. Amplification used 60 Vbeta primers and 13 Jbeta primers. Sequencing was performed with immunoSEQ multiplex PCR; in TCRdb, only in-frame clones are kept and a portion is missing. The listing contains 120,000 to 150,000 clones. The origin of this receptor is a woman between 50 and 59 years old in good health and CMV-seronegative. V usage is TRBV28 and J usage is TRBJ1-6; D unclear. The sequencing input was PBMCs. The chain's CDR3 is CASSFLGSPLHF. The CDR3 coding sequence is TGTGCCAGCAGTTTCCTAGGTTCACCCCTCCACTTT. Variable domain in full (rest from reference TRBV28 and TRBJ1-6): DVKVTQSSRYLVKRTGEKVFLECVQDMDHENMFWYRQDPGLGLRLIYFSYDVKMKEKGDIPEGYSVSREKKERFSLILESASTNQTSMYLCASSFLGSPLHFGNGTRLTVT.